These 16 T cell receptor beta chains came from one sample sequenced in a study of cytomegalovirus exposure and HLA in healthy donors. PCR used 60 Vbeta primers and 13 Jbeta primers. Sequencing used immunoSEQ multiplex PCR; TCRdb keeps in-frame clones, though not all of them. This sample's table reports 70,000 to 100,000 clones. Material: PBMCs. These receptors came from a girl aged 10 to 17 in good health and CMV-seropositive.

V gene TRBV29-1 combines with J gene TRBJ2-1, with no clear D. Germline V gene data show CDR1 as SQVTM and CDR2 as ANQGSEA. CDR3 length: 11 amino acids. The DNA for the CDR3 is TGCAGAGGCGGCAGCTACAATGAGCAGTTCTTC. Translation gives CRGGSYNEQFF.

The CDR3 nucleotides read TGTGCCTGCTCGCCGGGGGGAAAGAGGAGAAACACCATATATTTT. Amino acid sequence: CACSPGGKRRNTIYF. The chain employs TRBV30 and TRBJ1-3; D possibly corresponds to TRBD1 (5 bases). CDR1 and CDR2 (germline): GTSNPN, SVGIG (reference sequence). V gave up 6 bases and J gave up 5 bases, with 20 bases separating them. The CDR3 has 15 residues.

CDR3 amino acids: CASSERGTSYEQYF. The CDR3 DNA follows: TGTGCCAGCAGCGAGCGGGGGACCTCCTACGAGCAGTACTTC. The chain carries TRBV7-2 and TRBJ2-7; 8 bases map to TRBD2. CDR3 size: 14 residues. J lost 0 bases, V lost 5 bases, and 3 bases had no gene match. The germline gives CDR1 SGHTA, CDR2 FQGNSA.

This chain uses TRBV5-6 with TRBJ1-6; TRBD1 agrees at 9 bases. V trimming: 5 bases; J trimming: 0 bases; junction bases outside the gene matches: 3. The CDR3 length is 16 residues. Germline lookup yields CDR1 SGHDT and CDR2 YYEEEE. The CDR3 sequence is CASRGTGSSYNSPLHF. Written as DNA, the CDR3 is TGTGCCAGCAGGGGGACAGGGAGCTCCTATAATTCACCCCTCCACTTT.

V gene TRBV6-1 combines with J gene TRBJ1-1; D remains unclear. The CDR3 runs to 12 residues. Germline V gives CDR1 MNHNS, CDR2 SASEGT. Trimming took off 5 bases at V and 8 bases at J, with 12 bases between the two ends. In DNA, the CDR3 is TGTGCCAGCAGTCCGCAAAGACTGGAAGCTTTCTTT. It encodes CASSPQRLEAFF.

The rearrangement joins TRBV5-1 to TRBJ2-1, with D unresolved. This CDR3 is 16 amino acids long. Germline CDR1 and CDR2: SGHRS and YFSETQ. The V end lost 3 bases, the J end lost 0 bases, and 13 bases lay between the germline ends. CDR3 in amino acids: CASSSRELSSYNEQFF. In DNA, the CDR3 is TGCGCCAGCAGCTCGCGCGAATTGAGCTCCTACAATGAGCAGTTCTTC.

This chain uses TRBV11-2 with TRBJ2-2; 14 nucleotides line up with TRBD2. CDR1 and CDR2 from the germline V gene are SGHAT and FQNNGV. The CDR3 spans 17 residues. The ends lost 3 bases at V and 7 bases at J; junction bases unmatched: 7. CDR3 coding DNA: TGTGCCAGCAGCTTCGGGGGGACTAGCGGGGGTGGCGGGGAGCTGTTTTTT. Its protein product is CASSFGGTSGGGGELFF.

This rearrangement joins TRBV19 to TRBJ2-3, with D tentatively TRBD2 (7 bases). The ends were cut back, 5 bases at V and 8 bases at J, with 23 bases in the middle. CDR1 LNHDA and CDR2 SQIVND come from the germline V gene (reference sequence). This CDR3 comprises 16 residues. This chain's CDR3 is CASSPQGRGWQITQYF. The CDR3 bases are TGTGCCAGTAGTCCGCAAGGGAGGGGGTGGCAGATTACGCAGTATTTT.

The rearrangement joins TRBV9 to TRBJ1-4; D is possibly TRBD1 (6 bases). This CDR3 has 13 amino acids. V was shortened by 4 bases and J by 7 bases, with 11 bases between the two germline ends. Germline CDR1 SGDLS, CDR2 YYNGEE. The CDR3 DNA reads TGTGCCAGCAGCTTACAACAGGGTGAAAAACTGTTTTTT. Its protein product is CASSLQQGEKLFF.

The CDR3 spells CASSTGDDYGYTF. CDR3 coding DNA: TGTGCCAGCAGTACAGGGGATGACTATGGCTACACCTTC. The chain has TRBV27 and TRBJ1-2; TRBD1 aligns across 7 bases. With V trimmed by 5 bases and J by 3 bases, 3 bases remained unmatched. This CDR3 is 13 amino acids long. The germline CDR1 and CDR2 sequences are MNHEY and SMNVEV (reference sequence).

The J gene is TRBJ2-1, the V gene TRBV29-1; TRBD1 matches 7 bases. This CDR3 comprises 14 residues. With V trimmed by 6 bases and J by 6 bases, 11 bases remained unmatched. The germline CDR1 and CDR2 sequences are SQVTM and ANQGSEA. The CDR3 DNA is TGCAGCGTAGCCGGGACAGAGGGGTTCAATGAGCAGTTCTTC. It translates to CSVAGTEGFNEQFF.

V usage is TRBV27 and J usage is TRBJ2-7; 7 positions agree with TRBD2. Trimming cost V 5 bases and J 8 bases; bases outside gene matches: 9. CDR3 length: 13 residues. Germline CDR1 is MNHEY and CDR2 is SMNVEV (reference sequence). CDR3 DNA sequence: TGTGCCAGCAGTGGGGGGGTTAAACCCAAGCAGTACTTC. Translating it yields CASSGGVKPKQYF.

The rearrangement links TRBV6-4 to TRBJ1-6; D not resolved. V was shortened by 3 bases and J by 7 bases, with 7 bases between the two germline ends. The CDR3 has 13 amino acids. The germline CDR1 and CDR2 sequences are MRHNA and SNTAGT. The CDR3 DNA is TGTGCCAGCAGTGAACGGGAAAATTCACCCCTCCACTTT. Translation: CASSERENSPLHF.

The chain is built from TRBV27 and TRBJ1-2, with D maybe TRBD1 (6 bases). The CDR3 has 18 residues. The V end was cut by 4 bases, the J end by 0 bases, with 21 bases between. CDR1 is MNHEY and CDR2 is SMNVEV in the germline V gene (reference sequence). CDR3 sequence reads: CASSCKGGAGPSNYGYTF. CDR3 sequence (DNA): TGTGCCAGCAGTTGTAAGGGGGGGGCAGGGCCTTCTAACTATGGCTACACCTTC.

The gene calls are TRBV28 and TRBJ1-3; 8 bases are shared with TRBD1. In germline, CDR1 is MDHEN, CDR2 SYDVKM. With 3 bases clipped from V and 0 bases from J, the junction kept 10 bases outside the gene matches. This CDR3 spans 18 amino acids. The CDR3 protein is CASSFRDRSFSSGNTIYF. CDR3 nucleotide sequence: TGTGCCAGCAGTTTCCGGGACAGGTCCTTCAGCTCTGGAAACACCATATATTTT.

The chain is built from TRBV29-1 and TRBJ1-2, with a weak D call TRBD1 (5 bases). CDR1 is SQVTM and CDR2 is ANQGSEA in the germline V gene. The CDR3 runs 13 residues. The germline V and J ends were trimmed by 1 base and 3 bases, with 9 bases remaining between them. Written as DNA, the CDR3 is TGCAGCGTTGAAGGCGGAGGGGACTATGGCTACACCTTC. Translation gives CSVEGGGDYGYTF.